Here is one T cell receptor beta chain with its context. Its antigen is as yet unknown. V was clipped by 6 bases and J by 5 bases, with 7 bases between them. The CDR3 runs 11 residues. Germline V gene data show CDR1 as MNHEY and CDR2 as SVGAGI. CD4+ T cells from unexposed donors were obtained before the COVID-19 pandemic (2011-2018). After approximately ten days of culture, CD4+ T cells were isolated. Cultures received half-medium IL-2 refreshes on days 3 and 7. Produced via immunoSEQ multiplex PCR; TCRdb's table is partial and in-frame only. The data show some 29,000 clones, approximately 76% seen once. The sample comes from a study of CD4 T cells in relation to SARS-CoV-2 and coronaviruses.

The chain employs TRBV6-5 and TRBJ2-5; D is unresolved. The specimen sequenced was CD4+ T cells from PBMCs, cultured in vitro. This receptor was identified in a human donor in good health. CDR3 sequence reads: CASRELETQYF. As DNA, the CDR3 is TGTGCCAGCAGGGAGCTCGAGACCCAGTACTTC.